A selection of T cell receptor beta chains follows, all from one sample in a study of cytomegalovirus exposure and HLA in healthy donors. Only in-frame clones appear in the TCRdb table, and some are missing; sequencing was by immunoSEQ multiplex PCR. The top ten hold 1% of the sample, which has over 150,000 clones, roughly 75% seen once. The sample was PBMCs. Receptors originate from a woman aged 50 to 65 in good health and CMV-seropositive. The conserved cysteine and the conserved F or W are not part of the CDR3 here.

j_call v_call cdr3_aa
TRBJ1-1 TRBV28 ASSLNRRAF
TRBJ2-7 TRBV4-2 ASSQGSGDSYEQY
TRBJ1-6 TRBV27 ASSLSLGGIDNSPLH
TRBJ1-1 TRBV7-2 ASSLFSMTEAF
TRBJ2-5 TRBV6-5 ASSYSLDRQETQY
TRBJ2-5 TRBV5-1 ASSWGPIQETQY
TRBJ1-5 TRBV18 ASSPELDQPQH
TRBJ1-2 TRBV5-6 ASTPGDRAGGYT
TRBJ1-1 TRBV7-9 ASSSQTGLNTEAF
TRBJ1-1 TRBV15 ATSRGAGYEAF
TRBJ2-7 TRBV19 ASSTRQGSHEQY
TRBJ2-1 TRBV21-1 APRRERSGCNEQF
TRBJ2-1 TRBV2 ASSSVTSGGPNEQF
TRBJ1-2 TRBV2 ASSPRTGSHYGYT
TRBJ2-1 TRBV27 ATGHSYNEQF
TRBJ2-7 TRBV4-1 ASSQEFDEQY
TRBJ2-4 TRBV7-6 ASSLSPGTGVKNIQY
TRBJ1-1 TRBV5-6 ASSLWGGGGTEAF
TRBJ1-4 TRBV28 ASSLLDRANEKLF
TRBJ1-2 TRBV15 ATSRDLANYGYT
TRBJ2-2 TRBV5-4 ASSSGGLNTGELF
TRBJ2-1 TRBV27 ASSFVGVAGQNEQF
TRBJ1-1 TRBV11-3 ASSLDGATEAF
TRBJ2-1 TRBV28 ATRWLALHNEQF
TRBJ1-1 TRBV12-5 ASGLVQGEAF
TRBJ2-1 TRBV9 ASSASGGAYNEQF
TRBJ2-1 TRBV18 ASSPFRDINNEQF
TRBJ1-6 TRBV7-2 ASSFGWGNSPLH
TRBJ2-1 TRBV7-2 ASSFGPVKEGLRNEQF
TRBJ2-3 TRBV10-3 AIRGSEPTDTQY
TRBJ2-6 TRBV19 ASMQVYSGANVLT
TRBJ1-5 TRBV6-4 ASSDLAYIGTGPLWGNQPQH
TRBJ1-1 TRBV7-9 SSSQQGNTEAF
TRBJ1-2 TRBV28 ASSLPRLPPGYT
TRBJ1-2 TRBV15 ATLGVGQSNYGYT
TRBJ2-7 TRBV7-2 ASRVSGSSEQY
TRBJ2-2 TRBV11-3 ASSSYTGELF
TRBJ2-5 TRBV7-3 ASSPGRTSGTQTQY
TRBJ2-3 TRBV19 ASSILSSTQY
TRBJ2-2 TRBV28 ASSSPRGRERSGELF
TRBJ1-1 TRBV7-2 ASSGRDRYTEAF
TRBJ1-5 TRBV7-6 ASSLAWGPNQPQH
TRBJ2-1 TRBV11-1 ASSSLPSSYNEQF
TRBJ1-6 TRBV6-5 ASSYLLNSPLH
TRBJ1-1 TRBV7-2 ASSLAAVGTEAF
TRBJ1-6 TRBV7-2 ASRPRQGQGSPLH
TRBJ2-1 TRBV4-2 ASSQLSGRANEQF
TRBJ2-1 TRBV28 ATSRDYSSRGF
TRBJ1-4 TRBV2 ASSDRVPNEKLF
TRBJ2-1 TRBV7-3 ASSSTSGSGNEQF
TRBJ1-2 TRBV11-2 ASSLDRGYGYT
TRBJ1-5 TRBV28 ASTNSRPQH
TRBJ2-3 TRBV19 ASSSTGAVTDTQY
TRBJ2-2 TRBV7-2 ASRIQANTGELF
TRBJ2-1 TRBV11-3 ASSEVGGISSEQF
TRBJ1-5 TRBV2 ASRRGQEDSNQPQH